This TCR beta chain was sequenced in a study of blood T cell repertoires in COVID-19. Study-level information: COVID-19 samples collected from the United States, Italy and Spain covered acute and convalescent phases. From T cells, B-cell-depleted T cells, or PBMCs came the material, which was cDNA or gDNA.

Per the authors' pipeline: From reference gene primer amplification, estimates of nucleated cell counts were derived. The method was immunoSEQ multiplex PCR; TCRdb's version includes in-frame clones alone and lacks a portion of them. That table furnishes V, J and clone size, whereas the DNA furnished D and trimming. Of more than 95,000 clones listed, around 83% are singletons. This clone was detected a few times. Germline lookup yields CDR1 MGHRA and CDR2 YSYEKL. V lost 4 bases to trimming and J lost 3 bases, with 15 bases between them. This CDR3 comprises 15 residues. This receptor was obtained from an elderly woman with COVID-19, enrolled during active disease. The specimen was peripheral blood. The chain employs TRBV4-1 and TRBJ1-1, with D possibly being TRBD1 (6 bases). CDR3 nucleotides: TGCGCCAGCAGCCGAGAACAGGGACGACACACTGAAGCTTTCTTT. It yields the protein CASSREQGRHTEAFF.